The clone carrying this T cell receptor (beta chain) appeared many times. Thyroid surgery took place with no prior treatment in any patient. The sample comes from a study of metastatic and nonmetastatic thyroid tumors. MiXCR was used by TCRdb to re-call the PCR reads. The table shows fewer than 25,000 clones, with about a sixth occurring only once. Per germline, CDR1 SGHKS and CDR2 YYEKEE (reference sequence). Losses at the gene ends were 2 bases for V and 5 bases for J; bases not matched to a gene: 10. The CDR3 is 16 amino acids. The TCR comes from a female donor with papillary thyroid cancer or a benign thyroid nodule (not recorded which). Some clones in this sample may be carry-over from other donors' samples. The chain links TRBV5-5 to TRBJ2-7, with 10 bases fitting TRBD1. Sequenced input: tumor tissue. The DNA for the CDR3 is TGTGCCAGCAGCTTAGTAGGGACAGGGGCTTACAACGAGCAGTACTTC. This gives the protein CASSLVGTGAYNEQYF.